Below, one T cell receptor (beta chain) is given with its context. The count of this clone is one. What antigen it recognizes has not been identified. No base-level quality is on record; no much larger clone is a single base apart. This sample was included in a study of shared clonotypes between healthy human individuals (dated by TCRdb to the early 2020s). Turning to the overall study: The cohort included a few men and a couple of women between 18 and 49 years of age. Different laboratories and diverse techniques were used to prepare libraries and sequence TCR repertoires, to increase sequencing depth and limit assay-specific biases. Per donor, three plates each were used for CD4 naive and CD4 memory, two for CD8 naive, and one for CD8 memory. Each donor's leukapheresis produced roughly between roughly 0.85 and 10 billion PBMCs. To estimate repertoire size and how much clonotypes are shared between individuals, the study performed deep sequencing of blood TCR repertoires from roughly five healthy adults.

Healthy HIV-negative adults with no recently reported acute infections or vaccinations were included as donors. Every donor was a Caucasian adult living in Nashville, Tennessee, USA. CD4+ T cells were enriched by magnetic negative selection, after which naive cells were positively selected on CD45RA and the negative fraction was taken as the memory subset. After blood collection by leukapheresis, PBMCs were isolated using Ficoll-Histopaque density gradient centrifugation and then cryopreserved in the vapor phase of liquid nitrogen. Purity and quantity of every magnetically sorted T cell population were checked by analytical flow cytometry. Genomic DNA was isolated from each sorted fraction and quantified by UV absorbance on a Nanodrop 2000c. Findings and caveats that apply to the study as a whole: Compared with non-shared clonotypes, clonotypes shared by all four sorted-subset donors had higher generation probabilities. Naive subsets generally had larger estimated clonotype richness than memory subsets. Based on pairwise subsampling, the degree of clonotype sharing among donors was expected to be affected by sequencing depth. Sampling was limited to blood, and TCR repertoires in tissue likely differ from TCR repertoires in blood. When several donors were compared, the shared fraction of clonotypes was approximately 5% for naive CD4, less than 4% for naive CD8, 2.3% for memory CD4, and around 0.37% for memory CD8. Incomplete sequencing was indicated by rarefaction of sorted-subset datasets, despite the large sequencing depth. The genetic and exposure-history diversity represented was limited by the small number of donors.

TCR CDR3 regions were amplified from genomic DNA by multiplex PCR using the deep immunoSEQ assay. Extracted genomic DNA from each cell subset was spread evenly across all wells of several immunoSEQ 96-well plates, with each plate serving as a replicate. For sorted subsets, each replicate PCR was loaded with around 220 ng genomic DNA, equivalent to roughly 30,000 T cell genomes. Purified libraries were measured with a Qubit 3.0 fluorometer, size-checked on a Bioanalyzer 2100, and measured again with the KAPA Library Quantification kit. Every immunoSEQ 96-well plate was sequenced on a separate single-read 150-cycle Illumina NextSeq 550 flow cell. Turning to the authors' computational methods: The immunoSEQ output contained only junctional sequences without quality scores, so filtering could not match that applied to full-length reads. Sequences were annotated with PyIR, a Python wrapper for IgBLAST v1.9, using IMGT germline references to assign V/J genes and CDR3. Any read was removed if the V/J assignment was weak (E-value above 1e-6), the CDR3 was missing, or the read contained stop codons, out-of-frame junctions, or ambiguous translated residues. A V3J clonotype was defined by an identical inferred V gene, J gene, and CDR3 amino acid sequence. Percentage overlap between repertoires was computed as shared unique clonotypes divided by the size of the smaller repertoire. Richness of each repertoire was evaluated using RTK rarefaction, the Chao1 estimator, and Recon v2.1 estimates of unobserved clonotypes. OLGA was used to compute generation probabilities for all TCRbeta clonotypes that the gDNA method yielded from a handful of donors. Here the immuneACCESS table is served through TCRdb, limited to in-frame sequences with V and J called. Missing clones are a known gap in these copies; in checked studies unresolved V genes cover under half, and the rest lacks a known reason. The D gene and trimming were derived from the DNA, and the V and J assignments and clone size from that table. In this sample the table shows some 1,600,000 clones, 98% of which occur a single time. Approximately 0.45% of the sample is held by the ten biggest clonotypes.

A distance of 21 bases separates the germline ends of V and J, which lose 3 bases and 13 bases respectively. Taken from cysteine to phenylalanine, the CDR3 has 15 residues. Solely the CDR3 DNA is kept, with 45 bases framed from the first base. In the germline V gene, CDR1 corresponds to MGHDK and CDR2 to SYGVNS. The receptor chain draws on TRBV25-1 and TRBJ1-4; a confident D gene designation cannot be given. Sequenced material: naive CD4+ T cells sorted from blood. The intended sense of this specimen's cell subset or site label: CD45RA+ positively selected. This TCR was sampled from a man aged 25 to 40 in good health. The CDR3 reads CASSDEAGPKNGLFF. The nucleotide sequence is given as TGTGCCAGCAGTGATGAGGCAGGTCCAAAAAACGGACTGTTTTTT.